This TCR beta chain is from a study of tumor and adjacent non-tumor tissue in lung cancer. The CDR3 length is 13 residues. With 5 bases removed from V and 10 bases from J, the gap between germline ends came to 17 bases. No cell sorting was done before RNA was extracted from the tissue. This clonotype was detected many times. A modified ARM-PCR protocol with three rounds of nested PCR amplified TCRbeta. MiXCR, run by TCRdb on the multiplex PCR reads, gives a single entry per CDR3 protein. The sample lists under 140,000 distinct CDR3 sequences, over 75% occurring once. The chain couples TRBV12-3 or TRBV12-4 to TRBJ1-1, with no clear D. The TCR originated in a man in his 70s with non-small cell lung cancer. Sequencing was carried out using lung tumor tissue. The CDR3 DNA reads TGTGCCAGCAGTATACGACACGGGGAGGGAGCTTTCTTT. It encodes CASSIRHGEGAFF.